These 23 T cell receptor beta chains share one sample of origin, sequenced in a study of T cell responses to AZD1222 COVID-19 vaccine. Produced via immunoSEQ multiplex PCR; TCRdb's table is partial and in-frame only. Of 120,000 or so clones in the sample, around 90% are singletons; the top ten hold approximately 8%. The sequenced sample was peripheral blood, obtained on day 0 of AZD1222 vaccination. The source is an adult in good health.

The V and J genes are TRBV7-9 and TRBJ2-5; D perhaps matches TRBD2 (6 bases). The length of the CDR3 is 13 residues. The germline CDR1 and CDR2 sequences are SEHNR and FQNEAQ (reference sequence). V shed 5 bases and J shed 3 bases, with 10 bases lying between them. The CDR3 coding sequence is TGTGCCAGCAGCCCTGGAGGGGAAGAGACCCAGTACTTC. Translation: CASSPGGEETQYF.

This rearrangement joins TRBV11-2 to TRBJ1-1; 7 nucleotides agree with TRBD1. The CDR3 is 13 amino acids. Trimming took 5 bases from V and 5 from J; bases not matched to a gene: 5. Germline CDR1 and CDR2: SGHAT and FQNNGV. The CDR3 DNA reads TGTGCCAGCAGCAGGGGGCTCAGGACTGAAGCTTTCTTT. It encodes CASSRGLRTEAFF.

V and J are TRBV12-3 or TRBV12-4 and TRBJ1-2; perhaps TRBD1 as D (6 bases). The CDR3 runs 12 residues. Trimming shortened V by 7 bases and J by 8 bases, and 14 bases separated the two germline ends. The CDR3 DNA follows: TGTGCCAGCACTCGCAGGGGAGGCGGCTACACCTTC. Residues: CASTRRGGGYTF.

V is TRBV5-5 and J is TRBJ1-5; D remains unclear. Deletions cut 4 bases from V and 5 bases from J, with 13 bases between. Germline loops: CDR1 SGHKS, CDR2 YYEKEE (reference sequence). The length of the CDR3 is 14 residues. CDR3 DNA sequence: TGTGCCAGCAGCCTGGTAGGGTTTGATCAGCCCCAGCATTTT. Its protein is CASSLVGFDQPQHF.

This clone was observed a handful of times. This rearrangement joins TRBV11-3 to TRBJ1-3; D remains ambiguous. Germline CDR1 SGHNT, CDR2 YENEEA. With 0 bases removed from V and 0 bases from J, the gap between germline ends came to 6 bases. This CDR3 is built from 15 residues. The chain's CDR3 is CASSLDSGSGNTIYF. CDR3 coding DNA: TGTGCCAGCAGCTTAGATTCAGGCTCTGGAAACACCATATATTTT.

The chain joins TRBV6-1 to TRBJ1-2, with D possibly matching TRBD1 (5 bases). Trimming shortened V by 1 base and J by 7 bases, and 7 bases separated the two germline ends. This CDR3 contains 12 residues. Germline CDR1 is MNHNS and CDR2 is SASEGT. CDR3 amino acids: CASSEDQGGYTF. The CDR3 coding sequence is TGTGCCAGCAGTGAAGATCAGGGTGGCTACACCTTC.

V usage is TRBV7-2 and J usage is TRBJ2-7; D ambiguous. The germline gives CDR1 SGHTA, CDR2 FQGNSA. V was pared by 8 bases and J by 0 bases, with 11 bases between. The CDR3 sequence is 13 residues long. Here the CDR3 reads CASGSVSSYEQYF. CDR3 nucleotide sequence: TGTGCCAGCGGCAGCGTGAGCTCCTACGAGCAGTACTTC.

Here the CDR3 DNA reads TGTGCCAGCTCACCACCGGACGGAAATGAAAAACTGTTTTTT. It encodes CASSPPDGNEKLFF. This chain uses TRBV18 with TRBJ1-4, with unresolved D. CDR3 length: 14 residues. Germline loops: CDR1 KGHSH, CDR2 LQKENI. V was trimmed by 0 bases and J by 5 bases, leaving 7 bases between them. Filled out from reference TRBV18 and TRBJ1-4, the complete variable domain reads NAGVMQNPRHLVRRRGQEARLRCSPMKGHSHVYWYRQLPEEGLKFMVYLQKENIIDESGMPKERFSAEFPKEGPSILRIQQVVRGDSAAYFCASSPPDGNEKLFFGSGTQLSVL.

The chain's CDR3 is CASSQDRGYTGELFF. The CDR3 DNA is TGTGCCAGCAGCCAAGACAGGGGCTACACCGGGGAGCTGTTTTTT. The chain couples TRBV3-1 (or the pseudogene TRBV3-2) to TRBJ2-2; perhaps TRBD1 as D (6 bases). This CDR3 is 15 amino acids long. V lost 0 bases and J lost 3, with 8 bases in between. The germline gives CDR1 LGHDT, CDR2 YNNKEL (reference sequence).

The genes are TRBV27 and TRBJ1-1; D remains ambiguous. CDR1 MNHEY and CDR2 SMNVEV come from the germline V gene (reference sequence). The CDR3 is 14 amino acids. V shed 6 bases and J shed 1 base, with 12 bases lying between them. Here the CDR3 reads CASRKNMGNTEAFF. CDR3 nucleotides: TGTGCCAGCAGAAAAAACATGGGGAACACTGAAGCTTTCTTT.

The chain recombines TRBV6-5 with TRBJ1-2; 11 bases match TRBD1. V gave up 2 bases and J gave up 8 bases; unmatched junction bases: 4. Germline V gene sequence: CDR1 MNHEY, CDR2 SVGAGI. The CDR3 has 14 residues. CDR3 in DNA: TGTGCCAGCAGTTACCAGGACAGGGGGCTGGGCTACACCTTC. Residues: CASSYQDRGLGYTF.

V usage is TRBV7-2 and J usage is TRBJ2-5; D is uncertain. The CDR3 has 16 amino acids. Germline V gene sequence: CDR1 SGHTA, CDR2 FQGNSA. V was shortened by 5 bases and J by 3 bases, with 19 bases between the two germline ends. CDR3 sequence reads: CASSPAWVEFKETQYF. The CDR3 coding sequence is TGTGCCAGCAGCCCGGCTTGGGTAGAGTTTAAAGAGACCCAGTACTTC.

This chain joins TRBV5-1 and TRBJ2-3; 8 bases agree with TRBD2. J gave up 6 bases and V 1 base, and 7 bases lay outside the gene matches. The CDR3 consists of 15 residues. Germline CDR1 and CDR2: SGHRS and YFSETQ. The CDR3 nucleotides are TGCGCCAGCAGCTTGAGGGGCCAGCGGGGGGATACGCAGTATTTT. Translating it yields CASSLRGQRGDTQYF. The full variable domain, completed using reference TRBV5-1 and TRBJ2-3, is KAGVTQTPRYLIKTRGQQVTLSCSPISGHRSVSWYQQTPGQGLQFLFEYFSETQRNKGNFPGRFSGRQFSNSRSEMNVSTLELGDSALYLCASSLRGQRGDTQYFGPGTRLTVL.

This chain connects TRBV19 to TRBJ2-2; D not resolved. The CDR3 spans 15 residues. Germline assignment: CDR1 LNHDA and CDR2 SQIVND (reference sequence). V was pared by 3 bases and J by 1 base, with 9 bases between. The CDR3 region is CASSMAVLNTGELFF. CDR3 DNA: TGTGCCAGTAGTATGGCGGTGTTGAACACCGGGGAGCTGTTTTTT.

This clone was recorded only once. The CDR3 nucleotides are TGTGCCAGCAGTTTATACAGGAACACTGAAGCTTTCTTT. Its translation is CASSLYRNTEAFF. The chain is built from TRBV27 and TRBJ1-1; no clear D. The CDR3 runs 13 residues. Germline V CDR1 and CDR2: MNHEY, SMNVEV (reference sequence). Trimming cost V 1 base and J 1 base, with 4 bases left between them.

This chain connects TRBV28 to TRBJ1-2; 9 nucleotides align to TRBD1. The CDR3 has 15 residues. Germline V gene sequence: CDR1 MDHEN, CDR2 SYDVKM. With 5 bases clipped from V and 2 bases from J, the junction kept 6 bases outside the gene matches. The CDR3 DNA reads as TGTGCCAGCAGTATTATACAGGGGGCGAACTATGGCTACACCTTC. Its protein is CASSIIQGANYGYTF.

The CDR3 reads CASSLVRLAGGYNEQFF. The CDR3 DNA reads as TGTGCCAGCAGCTTGGTCCGCTTAGCGGGGGGATACAATGAGCAGTTCTTC. The chain couples TRBV5-6 to TRBJ2-1, with 10 nucleotides matching TRBD2. This CDR3 contains 17 residues. V lost 0 bases, J lost 4 bases, and 7 bases stayed unmatched. Germline CDR1 and CDR2: SGHDT and YYEEEE.

DNA of the CDR3: TGTGCCTGGAGTCCCTCGAGCACCCTCCACTTT. Its protein is CAWSPSSTLHF. This sequence joins TRBV30 and TRBJ1-6, with D unclear. Trimming took off 2 bases at V and 14 bases at J, with 10 bases between the two ends. Germline loops: CDR1 GTSNPN, CDR2 SVGIG (reference sequence). The CDR3 spans 11 residues.

This chain connects TRBV28 to TRBJ2-7; 11 bases agree with TRBD2. V lost 8 bases and J lost 2; bases outside the gene matches: 5. The CDR3 loop spans 14 amino acids. Germline CDR1 reads MDHEN; CDR2 reads SYDVKM. The CDR3 region is CASRASGGTYEQYF. DNA for the CDR3: TGTGCCAGCCGGGCTAGCGGGGGGACCTACGAGCAGTACTTC.

The V gene is TRBV19, the J gene TRBJ1-1, with 10 bases matching TRBD1. Germline V lookup: CDR1 LNHDA, CDR2 SQIVND (reference sequence). V was clipped by 7 bases and J by 5 bases; unmatched bases: 16. The CDR3 is made up of 17 amino acids. CDR3 DNA: TGTGCCAGTACCGTTGGACAGGGGGGGTTCGGGCGGACTGAAGCTTTCTTT. The encoded protein is CASTVGQGGFGRTEAFF.

The rearrangement joins TRBV21-1 to TRBJ1-2. TRBV21-1 represents a pseudogene. The CDR3 contains 14 residues. The CDR3 sequence is CASSKGGSHLGYTF. The CDR3, as DNA: TGTGCCAGCAGCAAGGGGGGGTCACACCTGGGCTACACCTTC.

This clone was counted once. This chain links TRBV30 with TRBJ2-7, with D unclear. Germline V CDR1 and CDR2: GTSNPN, SVGIG (reference sequence). Trimming removed 3 bases from V and 4 bases from J, with 13 bases in between. The CDR3 has 13 amino acids. The CDR3 sequence is CAWRAVGRYEQYF. The CDR3 DNA reads as TGTGCCTGGAGAGCAGTAGGGCGATACGAGCAGTACTTC.

This chain links TRBV6-5 with TRBJ1-3; tentative D call: TRBD1 (5 bases). The CDR3 runs to 13 residues. The V end was cut by 4 bases, the J end by 2 bases, with 6 bases between. The germline gives CDR1 MNHEY, CDR2 SVGAGI. In nucleotides, the CDR3 is TGTGCCAGCAGTTCACAGGCTGGAAACACCATATATTTT. This translates into CASSSQAGNTIYF.